The clone carrying this TCR beta chain has a count of ten or more. V was pared by 6 bases and J by 2 bases, with 9 bases of the junction left unmatched. The CDR3 loop spans 15 amino acids. The source of the sample is a study of CD8 T cells in ankylosing spondylitis. TCRdb re-analysed the 5' RACE reads in MiXCR, keeping a single row per CDR3 protein. This repertoire shows around 130,000 distinct CDR3 sequences, around 9.7% found once; its top ten account for 2.5% to 3.5%. The source material was blood, either unsorted or a sorted T cell fraction (not recorded which). This receptor was obtained from a male donor with ankylosing spondylitis or in good health (not recorded which). V is TRBV12-3 or TRBV12-4 and J is TRBJ1-2, with 7 nucleotides matching TRBD1. The CDR3 DNA sequence: TGTGCCAGCAGCGACACCGGGACAGTGAACTATGGCTACACCTTC. Its translation: CASSDTGTVNYGYTF.